The rows below give T cell receptor beta chains drawn from one sample of a study of persistence of HIV-infected CD4 T cells. Some clones are missing from TCRdb's copy, which holds only in-frame ones; the method was immunoSEQ multiplex PCR. The data contain about 40,000 clones, around 82% of them singletons. Their antigen targets remain unknown. The source was CD4+ T cells sorted from PBMCs after roughly 19-hour stimulation, collected from a patient who received antiretroviral therapy. The receptors were gathered from an adult man with HIV who was CMV-seropositive. The CDR3 runs from the conserved cysteine through the conserved F or W. A D gene is named only where the DNA matches it firmly. Where a row states a size, it is once, few, many or the class of an expanded clone; other rows omit it.

D gene | J gene | clone size | V gene | CDR3 protein | CDR3 DNA
. | TRBJ2-7 | . | TRBV4-2 | CASSPYQDSPLEQYF | TGTGCCAGCAGCCCGTACCAGGACTCCCCCCTAGAGCAGTACTTC
. | TRBJ2-1 | once | TRBV6-5 | CASLWDGSYNEQFF | TGTGCCAGCCTCTGGGACGGCTCCTACAATGAGCAGTTCTTC
. | TRBJ2-2 | . | TRBV27 | CASSLGRAFTGELFF | TGTGCCAGCAGTTTGGGCAGGGCGTTCACCGGGGAGCTGTTTTTT
. | TRBJ1-1 | . | TRBV9 | CASSVVPNTEAFF | TGTGCCAGCAGCGTAGTTCCGAACACTGAAGCTTTCTTT
. | TRBJ1-2 | . | TRBV7-3 | CASSSGGPETNHYGYTF | TGTGCCAGCAGCTCCGGTGGACCCGAGACAAACCACTATGGCTACACCTTC
. | TRBJ2-7 | . | TRBV11-1 | CASSVRSVYEQYF | TGTGCCAGCAGCGTCAGGTCGGTTTACGAGCAGTACTTC
. | TRBJ2-5 | . | TRBV2 | CARTPVAETQYF | TGTGCCAGAACTCCGGTAGCGGAGACCCAGTACTTC
. | TRBJ2-2 | . | TRBV6-2/TRBV6-3 | CASSYRDRGAIVNTGELFF | TGTGCCAGCAGTTACCGGGACCGAGGGGCAATTGTGAACACCGGGGAGCTGTTTTTT
TRBD1 | TRBJ2-3 | . | TRBV29-1 | CSAQRGQGTTDTQYF | TGCAGCGCTCAAAGGGGGCAGGGGACCACAGATACGCAGTATTTT
TRBD1 | TRBJ1-2 | . | TRBV3-1/TRBV3-2 | CASSQGAGTGHGYTF | TGTGCCAGCAGCCAAGGAGCCGGGACAGGGCATGGCTACACCTTC
. | TRBJ2-7 | . | TRBV10-3 | CAISESTGFTYEQYF | TGTGCCATCAGTGAGTCGACAGGATTCACCTACGAGCAGTACTTC
TRBD1 | TRBJ1-5 | . | TRBV30 | CACTGGSNQPQHF | TGTGCCTGCACAGGGGGAAGCAATCAGCCCCAGCATTTT
. | TRBJ1-2 | . | TRBV3-1/TRBV3-2 | CASSQDLAVYGYTF | TGTGCCAGCAGCCAAGATCTGGCAGTCTATGGCTACACCTTC
TRBD1 | TRBJ2-2 | . | TRBV5-1 | CASSLTLNRGIGELFF | TGCGCCAGCAGCTTAACACTTAACAGGGGAATCGGGGAGCTGTTTTTT
. | TRBJ1-3 | . | TRBV14 | CASSLVQGKSGNTIYF | TGTGCCAGCAGCCTCGTACAGGGTAAATCTGGAAACACCATATATTTT
. | TRBJ2-1 | . | TRBV14 | CASAVLVLSSYNEQFF | TGTGCCAGCGCGGTTCTTGTTCTCAGCTCCTACAATGAGCAGTTCTTC
TRBD1 | TRBJ1-4 | . | TRBV7-9 | CASSTDRGRSTNEKLFF | TGTGCCAGCAGCACGGACAGGGGGCGTAGCACTAATGAAAAACTGTTTTTT
. | TRBJ2-7 | . | TRBV7-8 | CASSPISYEQYF | TGTGCCAGCAGCCCAATCAGCTACGAGCAGTACTTC
. | TRBJ2-2 | . | TRBV3-1/TRBV3-2 | CASSPPTGNTGELFF | TGTGCCAGCAGCCCCCCCACAGGGAACACCGGGGAGCTGTTTTTT
. | TRBJ1-3 | . | TRBV7-8 | CASSLGHSGNTIYF | TGTGCCAGCAGCCTAGGACACTCTGGAAACACCATATATTTT
. | TRBJ1-3 | . | TRBV6-5 | CASSARTNGNTIYF | TGTGCCAGCAGCGCCAGGACAAATGGAAACACCATATATTTT
. | TRBJ1-3 | . | TRBV5-5 | CASRLNAGNTIYF | TGTGCCAGCAGACTTAATGCGGGAAACACCATATATTTT
TRBD1 | TRBJ1-5 | few | TRBV7-8 | CASSLGQGAISNQPQHF | TGTGCCAGCAGCTTAGGACAGGGGGCCATTAGCAATCAGCCCCAGCATTTT
TRBD1 | TRBJ2-7 | . | TRBV5-1 | CASRPDRGFSYEQYF | TGCGCCAGCAGACCCGACAGGGGGTTCTCCTACGAGCAGTACTTC
. | TRBJ2-4 | once | TRBV27 | CASSSFQPGAKNIQYF | TGTGCCAGCAGTTCATTTCAACCGGGCGCCAAAAACATTCAGTACTTC
TRBD1 | TRBJ1-2 | once | TRBV7-2 | CASSLVIKTGARGYTF | TGTGCCAGCAGCTTAGTAATAAAGACAGGGGCAAGAGGCTACACCTTC
TRBD2 | TRBJ2-7 | once | TRBV27 | CASSLSWGLGYEQYF | TGTGCCAGCAGTTTATCGTGGGGACTAGGGTACGAGCAGTACTTC
. | TRBJ2-1 | . | TRBV14 | CASSQGLYNEQFF | TGTGCCAGCAGCCAAGGGCTTTACAATGAGCAGTTCTTC
. | TRBJ2-7 | once | TRBV14 | CASCYGQVGAYEQYF | TGTGCCAGCTGCTATGGGCAGGTAGGGGCTTACGAGCAGTACTTC
. | TRBJ1-2 | . | TRBV20-1 | CSASYRPSKFTF | TGCAGTGCTAGTTACAGGCCCTCCAAGTTCACCTTC
TRBD1 | TRBJ1-2 | . | TRBV19 | CASSGQGANYGYTF | TGTGCCAGTAGCGGACAGGGGGCCAACTATGGCTACACCTTC
. | TRBJ2-6 | . | TRBV6-5 | CASSLVSGANVLTF | TGTGCCAGCAGCCTAGTCTCTGGGGCCAACGTCCTGACTTTC
TRBD1 | TRBJ1-2 | . | TRBV5-1 | CASSLGDRGIYGYTF | TGCGCCAGCAGCTTGGGTGACAGGGGGATCTATGGCTACACCTTC
. | TRBJ1-1 | . | TRBV30 | CAWREFNTEAFF | TGTGCCTGGAGGGAGTTTAACACTGAAGCTTTCTTT
TRBD2 | TRBJ2-1 | . | TRBV4-1 | CASSQRLAPDSYNEQFF | TGCGCCAGCAGCCAAAGACTAGCGCCCGACTCCTACAATGAGCAGTTCTTC
. | TRBJ1-6 | once | TRBV12-5 | CASGSELGSPLHF | TGTGCTAGTGGTTCGGAGTTGGGTTCACCCCTCCACTTT
. | TRBJ1-3 | . | TRBV7-2 | CASSLGHRILSGNTIYF | TGTGCCAGCAGCTTAGGACACCGGATTCTCTCTGGAAACACCATATATTTT
. | TRBJ2-6 | . | TRBV5-1 | CASSLDRSSWGANVLTF | TGCGCCAGCAGCTTGGACAGGTCCTCTTGGGGGGCCAACGTCCTGACTTTC
TRBD1 | TRBJ2-4 | . | TRBV28 | CASSGQGNAKNIQYF | TGTGCCAGTTCGGGACAGGGCAATGCCAAAAACATTCAGTACTTC
. | TRBJ2-1 | . | TRBV4-3 | CASSQDLIQTSLYNEQFF | TGCGCCAGCAGCCAAGATTTGATACAGACTAGTCTCTACAATGAGCAGTTCTTC
. | TRBJ1-5 | . | TRBV6-5 | CASQLGNGNQPQHF | TGTGCCTCCCAACTGGGGAATGGCAATCAGCCCCAGCATTTT
. | TRBJ2-2 | few | TRBV7-2 | CASSLALGGELFF | TGTGCCAGCAGCTTAGCGCTGGGGGGGGAGCTGTTTTTT
TRBD1 | TRBJ2-3 | few | TRBV5-6 | CASSLRQGTDTQYF | TGTGCCAGCAGCTTAAGACAGGGTACAGATACGCAGTATTTT